This T cell receptor (beta chain) is drawn from a study of OX40 agonist ivuxolimab in advanced cancers. Across the study: Patients were dosed with the agonistic anti-OX40 (CD134) antibody ivuxolimab. Partial responses were achieved by three patients, of whom one had hepatocellular carcinoma and two had cutaneous melanoma.

This clone was counted once. Exclusion of a patient followed from autoimmune disease history or systemic immunosuppression. The table came from immunoSEQ multiplex PCR; TCRdb's copy has only in-frame clones and leaves some out. The sample consists of 77,000 or so clones, roughly nine tenths of them appearing once. The source material was CD4+ or CD8+ T cells sorted from blood, sampled in a trial of the OX40 agonist ivuxolimab. This clonotype was obtained from an adult with an advanced solid tumor such as melanoma, head and neck, liver or kidney cancer.

In DNA form, the CDR3 reads TGTGCCAGCTCACCCGAGGGGGGTAATTCACCCCTCCACTTT. It encodes CASSPEGGNSPLHF. The genes are TRBV18 and TRBJ1-6, with D possibly matching TRBD1 (6 bases). Between the trimmed V and J ends, which lost 3 bases and 6 bases, there was a span of 9 bases. CDR3 size: 14 residues. Germline V gene data show CDR1 as KGHSH and CDR2 as LQKENI.